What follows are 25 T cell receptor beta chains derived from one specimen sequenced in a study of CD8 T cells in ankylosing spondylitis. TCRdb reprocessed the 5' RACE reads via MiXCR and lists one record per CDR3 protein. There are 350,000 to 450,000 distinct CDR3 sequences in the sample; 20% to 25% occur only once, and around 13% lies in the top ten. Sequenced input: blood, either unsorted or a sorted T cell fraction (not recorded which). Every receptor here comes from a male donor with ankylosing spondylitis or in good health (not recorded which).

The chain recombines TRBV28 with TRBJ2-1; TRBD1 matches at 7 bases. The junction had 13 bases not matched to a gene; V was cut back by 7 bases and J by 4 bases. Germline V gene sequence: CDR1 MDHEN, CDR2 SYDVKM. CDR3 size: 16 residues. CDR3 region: CASKRPWDRLYNEQFF. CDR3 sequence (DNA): TGTGCCAGCAAGCGGCCGTGGGACAGACTTTACAATGAGCAGTTCTTC.

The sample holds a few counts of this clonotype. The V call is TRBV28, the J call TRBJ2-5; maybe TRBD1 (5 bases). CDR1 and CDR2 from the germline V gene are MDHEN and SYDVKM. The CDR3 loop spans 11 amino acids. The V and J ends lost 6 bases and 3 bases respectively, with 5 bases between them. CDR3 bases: TGTGCCAGCAGGACAGAAGAGACCCAGTACTTC. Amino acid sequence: CASRTEETQYF.

The CDR3 bases are TGCGCCAGCAGTGACCCCTTCCGGGGGGGGCAGTTCTTC. Residues: CASSDPFRGGQFF. The J gene is TRBJ2-1, the V gene TRBV10-1; TRBD2 agrees at 8 bases. From germline, CDR1 is WNHNN and CDR2 SYGVQD (reference sequence). Trimming at V came to 3 bases and at J to 12 bases, leaving 7 bases not matched to a gene. This CDR3 is 13 amino acids long.

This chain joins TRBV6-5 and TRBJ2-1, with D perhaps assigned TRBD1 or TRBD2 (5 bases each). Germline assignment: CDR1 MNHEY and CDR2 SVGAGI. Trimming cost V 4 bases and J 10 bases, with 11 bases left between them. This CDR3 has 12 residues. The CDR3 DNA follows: TGTGCCAGCAGTTCCCCCGAGGGGGAGCAGTTCTTC. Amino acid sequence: CASSSPEGEQFF.

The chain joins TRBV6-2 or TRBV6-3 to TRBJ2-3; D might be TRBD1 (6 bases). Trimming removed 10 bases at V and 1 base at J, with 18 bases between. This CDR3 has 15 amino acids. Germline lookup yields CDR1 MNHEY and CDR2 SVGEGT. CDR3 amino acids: CATQGLIKGTDTQYF. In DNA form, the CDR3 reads TGTGCCACCCAGGGGTTAATCAAAGGCACAGATACGCAGTATTTT.

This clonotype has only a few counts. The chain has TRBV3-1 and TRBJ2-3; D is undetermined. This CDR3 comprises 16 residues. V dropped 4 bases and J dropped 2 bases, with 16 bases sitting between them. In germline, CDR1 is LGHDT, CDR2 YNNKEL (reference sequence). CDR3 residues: CASSPHGPPFTDTQYF. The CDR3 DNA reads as TGTGCCAGCAGCCCACACGGTCCCCCTTTCACAGATACGCAGTATTTT.

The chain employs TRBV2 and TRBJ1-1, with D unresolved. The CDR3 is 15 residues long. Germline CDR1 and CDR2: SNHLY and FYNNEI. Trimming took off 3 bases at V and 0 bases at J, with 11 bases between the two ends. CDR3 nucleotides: TGTGCCAGCAGTGAGGGCGGGTCGGTGAACACTGAAGCTTTCTTT. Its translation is CASSEGGSVNTEAFF.

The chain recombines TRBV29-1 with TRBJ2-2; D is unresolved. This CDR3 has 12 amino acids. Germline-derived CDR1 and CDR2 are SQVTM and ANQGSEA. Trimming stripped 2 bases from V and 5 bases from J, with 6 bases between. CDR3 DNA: TGCAGCGTTGAATTAGGAACCGGGGAGCTGTTTTTT. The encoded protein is CSVELGTGELFF.

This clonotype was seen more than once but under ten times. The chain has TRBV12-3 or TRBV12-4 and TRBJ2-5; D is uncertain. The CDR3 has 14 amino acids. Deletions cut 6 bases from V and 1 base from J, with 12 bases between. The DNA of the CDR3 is TGTGCCAGCAGCCCCCGGAGACTCCAAGAGACCCAGTACTTC. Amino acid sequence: CASSPRRLQETQYF.

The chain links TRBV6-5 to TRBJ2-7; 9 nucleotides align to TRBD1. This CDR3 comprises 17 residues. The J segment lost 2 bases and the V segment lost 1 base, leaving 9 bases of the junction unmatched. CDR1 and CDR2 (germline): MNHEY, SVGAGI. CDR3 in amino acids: CASSYYSPGQGTYEQYF. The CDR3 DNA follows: TGTGCCAGCAGTTACTACTCCCCCGGACAGGGGACCTACGAGCAGTACTTC.

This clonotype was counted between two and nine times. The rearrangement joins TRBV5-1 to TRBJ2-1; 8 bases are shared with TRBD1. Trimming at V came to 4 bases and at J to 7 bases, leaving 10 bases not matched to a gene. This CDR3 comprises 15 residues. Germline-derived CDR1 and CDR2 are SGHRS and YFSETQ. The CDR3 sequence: CASSHRQGMGNEQFF. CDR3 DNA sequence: TGCGCCAGCAGCCACCGACAGGGGATGGGGAATGAGCAGTTCTTC.

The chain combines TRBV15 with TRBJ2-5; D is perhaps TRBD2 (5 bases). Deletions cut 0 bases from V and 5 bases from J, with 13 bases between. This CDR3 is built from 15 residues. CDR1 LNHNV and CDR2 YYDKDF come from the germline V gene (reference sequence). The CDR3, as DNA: TGTGCCACCAGCAGAGACCGAGGAGGTTATGAGACCCAGTACTTC. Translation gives CATSRDRGGYETQYF. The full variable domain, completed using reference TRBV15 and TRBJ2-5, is DAMVIQNPRYQVTQFGKPVTLSCSQTLNHNVMYWYQQKSSQAPKLLFHYYDKDFNNEADTPDNFQSRRPNTSFCFLDIRSPGLGDTAMYLCATSRDRGGYETQYFGPGTRLLVL.

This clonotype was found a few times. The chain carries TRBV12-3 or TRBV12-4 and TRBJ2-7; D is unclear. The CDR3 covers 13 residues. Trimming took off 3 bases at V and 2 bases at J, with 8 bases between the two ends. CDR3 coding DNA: TGTGCCAGCAGTTTCTCCTACCCCTACGAGCAGTACTTC. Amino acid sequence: CASSFSYPYEQYF.

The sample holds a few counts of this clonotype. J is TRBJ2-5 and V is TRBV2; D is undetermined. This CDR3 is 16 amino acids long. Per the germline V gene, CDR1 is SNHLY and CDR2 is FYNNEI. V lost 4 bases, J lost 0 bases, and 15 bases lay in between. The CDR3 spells CASSGWETLDQETQYF. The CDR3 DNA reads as TGTGCCAGCAGTGGTTGGGAAACCCTGGACCAAGAGACCCAGTACTTC.

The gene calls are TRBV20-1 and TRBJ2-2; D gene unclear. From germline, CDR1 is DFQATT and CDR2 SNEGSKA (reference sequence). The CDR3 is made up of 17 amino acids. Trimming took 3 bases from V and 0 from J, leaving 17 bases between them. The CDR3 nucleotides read TGCAGTGCTAGGCCCCTCCGCCCGAGCTCGAACACCGGGGAGCTGTTTTTT. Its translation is CSARPLRPSSNTGELFF.

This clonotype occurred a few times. The CDR3 spells CSVDGTSGGPGYNEQFF. CDR3 DNA: TGCAGCGTTGATGGGACTAGCGGGGGGCCGGGCTACAATGAGCAGTTCTTC. The genes are TRBV29-1 and TRBJ2-1, with 15 bases aligning to TRBD2. The CDR3 extends over 17 amino acids. V lost 3 bases to trimming and J lost 3 bases; unmatched junction nucleotides: 6. CDR1 is SQVTM and CDR2 is ANQGSEA in the germline V gene.

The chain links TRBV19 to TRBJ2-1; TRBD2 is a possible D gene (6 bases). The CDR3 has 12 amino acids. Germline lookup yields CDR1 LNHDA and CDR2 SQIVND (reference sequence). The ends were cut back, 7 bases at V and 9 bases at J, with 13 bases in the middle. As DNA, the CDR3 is TGTGCCAGTATTCAGGGAGGTGGTGAGCAGTTCTTC. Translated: CASIQGGGEQFF.

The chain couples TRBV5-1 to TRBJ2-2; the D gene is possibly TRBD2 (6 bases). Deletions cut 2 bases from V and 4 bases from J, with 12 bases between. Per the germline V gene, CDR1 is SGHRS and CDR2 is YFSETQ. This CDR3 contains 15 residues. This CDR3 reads CASSFVPGVTGELFF. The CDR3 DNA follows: TGCGCCAGCAGCTTTGTTCCGGGGGTCACCGGGGAGCTGTTTTTT.

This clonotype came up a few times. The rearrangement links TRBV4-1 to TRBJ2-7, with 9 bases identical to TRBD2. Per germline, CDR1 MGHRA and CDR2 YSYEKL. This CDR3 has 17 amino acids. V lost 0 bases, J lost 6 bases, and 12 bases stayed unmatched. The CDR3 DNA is TGCGCCAGCAGCCAAGATCAGGTCCTGGCGGGGGGGCGCGAGCAGTACTTC. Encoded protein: CASSQDQVLAGGREQYF.

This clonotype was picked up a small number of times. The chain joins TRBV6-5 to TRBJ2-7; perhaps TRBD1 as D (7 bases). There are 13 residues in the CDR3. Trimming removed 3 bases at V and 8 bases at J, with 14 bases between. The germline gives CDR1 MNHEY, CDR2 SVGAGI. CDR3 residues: CASSYGQGGKQYF. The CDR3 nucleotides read TGTGCCAGCAGTTATGGCCAGGGGGGCAAGCAGTACTTC.

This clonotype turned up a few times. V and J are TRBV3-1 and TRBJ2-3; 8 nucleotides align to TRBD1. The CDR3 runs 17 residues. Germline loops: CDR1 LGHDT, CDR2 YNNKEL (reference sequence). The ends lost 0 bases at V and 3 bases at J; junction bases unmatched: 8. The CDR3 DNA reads TGTGCCAGCAGCCAAGATGAGGACAGGGATGGTACAGATACGCAGTATTTT. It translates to CASSQDEDRDGTDTQYF.

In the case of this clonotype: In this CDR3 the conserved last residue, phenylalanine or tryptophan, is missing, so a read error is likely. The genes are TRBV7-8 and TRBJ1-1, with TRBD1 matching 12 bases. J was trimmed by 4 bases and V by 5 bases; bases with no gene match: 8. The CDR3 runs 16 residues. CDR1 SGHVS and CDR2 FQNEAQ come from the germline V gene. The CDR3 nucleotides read TGTGCCAGCAGCGAACGGGACAGGGGGCCGCTCACTGAAGCTTTCCTT. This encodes CASSERDRGPLTEAFL.

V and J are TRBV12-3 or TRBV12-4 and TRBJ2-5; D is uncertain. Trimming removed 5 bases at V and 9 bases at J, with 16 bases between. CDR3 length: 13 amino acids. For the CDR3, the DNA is TGTGCCAGCAGTCCCCCCGATTACCCGGCCCAGTACTTC. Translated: CASSPPDYPAQYF.

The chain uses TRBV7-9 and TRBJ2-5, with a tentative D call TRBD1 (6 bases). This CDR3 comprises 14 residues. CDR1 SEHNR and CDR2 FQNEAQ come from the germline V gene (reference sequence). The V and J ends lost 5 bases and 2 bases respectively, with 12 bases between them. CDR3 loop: CASSTDRSQETQYF. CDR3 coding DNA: TGTGCCAGCAGCACCGACAGGAGTCAAGAGACCCAGTACTTC.

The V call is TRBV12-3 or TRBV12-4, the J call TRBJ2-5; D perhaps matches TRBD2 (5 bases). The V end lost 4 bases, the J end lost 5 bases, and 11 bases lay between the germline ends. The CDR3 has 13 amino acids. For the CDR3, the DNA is TGTGCCAGCAGTTCCGGGGTACACGAGACCCAGTACTTC. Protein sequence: CASSSGVHETQYF.